Each of the 17 T cell receptor beta chains below was sequenced from the same sample in a study of cytomegalovirus exposure and HLA in healthy donors. Use of 60 Vbeta and 13 Jbeta primers characterized the PCR. Here immunoSEQ multiplex PCR was the method, and the copy in TCRdb shows in-frame clones only, minus some. This sample's table has 130,000 or so clones. Sequenced material: PBMCs. These receptors all come from a man younger than 35 in good health and CMV-seronegative.

Of note for this clone: Distinct nucleotide sequences in the sample also encode this CDR3. This chain links TRBV27 with TRBJ2-2; D is possibly TRBD2 (6 bases). The germline CDR1 and CDR2 sequences are MNHEY and SMNVEV (reference sequence). The CDR3 is 14 amino acids. V was cut by 1 base and J by 4 bases, with 7 bases left in between. CDR3 nucleotides: TGTGCCAGCAGTTTATGGGGAGGCACCGGGGAGCTGTTTTTT. The encoded protein is CASSLWGGTGELFF.

The chain joins TRBV19 to TRBJ2-7, with D maybe TRBD2 (5 bases). V was shortened by 2 bases and J by 4 bases, with 21 bases between the two germline ends. The CDR3 runs 17 residues. Germline V CDR1 and CDR2: LNHDA, SQIVND (reference sequence). As DNA, the CDR3 is TGTGCCAGTAGTATAATCTTTCGGGATGCCCAACCTTACGAGCAGTACTTC. It translates to CASSIIFRDAQPYEQYF.

As to this clone: Other DNA sequences in this sample translate to the same CDR3. The J gene is TRBJ2-2, the V gene TRBV27; 7 nucleotides align to TRBD2. V lost 1 base, J lost 4 bases, and 0 bases stayed unmatched. Germline V gene sequence: CDR1 MNHEY, CDR2 SMNVEV (reference sequence). The CDR3 is 14 amino acids. The CDR3 region is CASSLWGGTGELFF. The CDR3 DNA sequence: TGTGCCAGCAGTTTATGGGGGGGCACCGGGGAGCTGTTTTTT.

The chain links TRBV7-8 to TRBJ2-3; D is uncertain. V lost 10 bases to trimming and J lost 6 bases, with 8 bases between them. The CDR3 has 10 amino acids. Germline V gene data show CDR1 as SGHVS and CDR2 as FQNEAQ. CDR3 loop: CAIRRDTQYF. CDR3 in DNA: TGTGCCATCAGGCGGGATACGCAGTATTTT.

The chain recombines TRBV29-1 with TRBJ1-1; tentative D call: TRBD1 (5 bases). The germline gives CDR1 SQVTM, CDR2 ANQGSEA. Trimming took 6 bases from V and 1 from J, leaving 9 bases between them. This CDR3 is 12 amino acids long. The CDR3 sequence: CSVPRANTEAFF. CDR3 sequence (DNA): TGCAGCGTGCCCAGGGCGAACACTGAAGCTTTCTTT.

V usage is TRBV4-3 and J usage is TRBJ2-2; TRBD2 aligns across 8 bases. V was pared by 0 bases and J by 0 bases, with 3 bases of the junction left unmatched. The germline V gene encodes CDR1 LGHNA and CDR2 YSLEER. The CDR3 has 17 amino acids. The CDR3 DNA reads as TGCGCCAGCAGCCAAGACGTACTAGCGGCGAACACCGGGGAGCTGTTTTTT. This sequence encodes CASSQDVLAANTGELFF.

This chain joins TRBV6-5 and TRBJ1-5; no firm D call. The germline V and J ends were trimmed by 6 bases and 6 bases, with 12 bases remaining between them. Germline V gene lookup returns CDR1 MNHEY and CDR2 SVGAGI. CDR3 length equals 13 residues. CDR3 nucleotides: TGTGCCAGCAGCCCTCACGGCGGTCAGCCCCAGCATTTT. The encoded protein is CASSPHGGQPQHF.

This chain links TRBV6-1 with TRBJ1-3; no definite D call. Germline V lookup: CDR1 MNHNS, CDR2 SASEGT. V gave up 0 bases and J gave up 9 bases, with 15 bases separating them. The CDR3 extends over 15 amino acids. CDR3 in amino acids: CASSEATRGVGTIYF. CDR3 DNA: TGTGCCAGCAGTGAAGCGACCCGGGGAGTTGGCACCATATATTTT.

CDR3 in amino acids: CASSLWMAATNEKLFF. For the CDR3, the DNA is TGTGCCAGCAGTTTATGGATGGCTGCAACTAATGAAAAACTGTTTTTT. The V gene is TRBV28, the J gene TRBJ1-4; the D is unclear. The V gene's germline CDR1 is MDHEN and CDR2 SYDVKM. The CDR3 is made up of 16 amino acids. Trimming pared 0 bases from V and 0 bases from J, leaving 8 bases between.

This chain joins TRBV7-6 and TRBJ1-1; TRBD1 matches 9 bases. The germline V gene has CDR1 SGHVS and CDR2 FNYEAQ. Trimming at V came to 5 bases and at J to 1 base, leaving 2 bases not matched to a gene. This CDR3 has 14 amino acids. For the CDR3, the DNA is TGTGCCAGCAGCCAGACAGGGGGGAACACTGAAGCTTTCTTT. Its translation: CASSQTGGNTEAFF.

The genes are TRBV5-1 and TRBJ1-1; 9 bases agree with TRBD1. This CDR3 region has 13 residues. J gave up 4 bases and V 4 bases, and 2 bases lay outside the gene matches. Germline loops: CDR1 SGHRS, CDR2 YFSETQ. The CDR3 spells CASSLQGATEAFF. DNA for the CDR3: TGCGCCAGCAGCCTACAGGGGGCCACTGAAGCTTTCTTT.

The chain joins TRBV15 to TRBJ1-5; D gene unclear. CDR3 length: 14 residues. In germline, CDR1 is LNHNV, CDR2 YYDKDF (reference sequence). V gave up 0 bases and J gave up 9 bases, with 12 bases separating them. In DNA form, the CDR3 reads TGTGCCACCAGCAGAGAAGCCAGCGAAGGGCCCCAGCATTTT. Amino acids: CATSREASEGPQHF.

This chain joins TRBV7-7 and TRBJ2-5; D is uncertain. From germline, CDR1 is SSHAT and CDR2 FNYEAQ (reference sequence). Trimming removed 5 bases at V and 2 bases at J, with 9 bases between. The CDR3 length is 13 residues. The CDR3 nucleotides read TGTGCCAGCAGCCTCTCTTCGCAAGAGACCCAGTACTTC. Translation gives CASSLSSQETQYF.

The chain uses TRBV11-2 and TRBJ2-2, with 9 bases lining up with TRBD2. Germline-derived CDR1 and CDR2 are SGHAT and FQNNGV. V lost 4 bases to trimming and J lost 3 bases; unmatched junction nucleotides: 3. This CDR3 has 15 amino acids. DNA for the CDR3: TGTGCCAGCAGCTACAGCGGGGGGTACACCGGGGAGCTGTTTTTT. Translating gives CASSYSGGYTGELFF.

The chain links TRBV5-6 to TRBJ2-5, with a weak D call TRBD1 (5 bases). Trimming removed 6 bases at V and 4 bases at J, with 7 bases between. CDR1 and CDR2 (germline): SGHDT, YYEEEE. The CDR3 has 11 amino acids. DNA for the CDR3: TGTGCCAGCATTCAGGGAGAGACCCAGTACTTC. Protein: CASIQGETQYF. Filled out from reference TRBV5-6 and TRBJ2-5, the complete variable domain reads DAGVTQSPTHLIKTRGQQVTLRCSPKSGHDTVSWYQQALGQGPQFIFQYYEEEERQRGNFPDRFSGHQFPNYSSELNVNALLLGDSALYLCASIQGETQYFGPGTRLLVL.

This rearrangement joins TRBV6-6 to TRBJ2-5; 9 bases are a match to TRBD1. The CDR3 extends over 14 amino acids. Germline lookup yields CDR1 MNHNY and CDR2 SVGAGI (reference sequence). Trimming took 2 bases from V and 5 from J; bases not matched to a gene: 3. CDR3 amino acids: CASSYTGQGETQYF. CDR3 in DNA: TGTGCCAGCAGTTACACCGGACAGGGGGAGACCCAGTACTTC.

The V call is TRBV15, the J call TRBJ2-7; possible D gene TRBD1, 6 bases. Trimming left V 6 bases short and J 3 bases short, with 15 bases between. Germline assignment: CDR1 LNHNV and CDR2 YYDKDF (reference sequence). The CDR3 sequence is 14 residues long. CDR3 residues: CATSYRVLGYEQYF. CDR3 bases: TGTGCCACCAGTTACAGGGTTTTGGGCTACGAGCAGTACTTC.